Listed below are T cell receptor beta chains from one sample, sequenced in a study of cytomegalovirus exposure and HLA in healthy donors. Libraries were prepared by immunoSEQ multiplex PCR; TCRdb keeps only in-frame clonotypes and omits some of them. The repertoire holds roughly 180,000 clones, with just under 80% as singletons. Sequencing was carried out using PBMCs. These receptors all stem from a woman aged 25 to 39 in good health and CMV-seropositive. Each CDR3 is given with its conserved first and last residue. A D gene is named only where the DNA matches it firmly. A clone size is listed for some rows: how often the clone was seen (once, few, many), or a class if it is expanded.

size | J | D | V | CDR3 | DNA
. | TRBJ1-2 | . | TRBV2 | CARSGLPTNYGYTF | TGTGCCAGATCAGGTTTACCGACTAACTATGGCTACACCTTC
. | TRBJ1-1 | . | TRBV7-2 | CASSMTELNTEAFF | TGTGCCAGCAGCATGACAGAGCTCAACACTGAAGCTTTCTTT
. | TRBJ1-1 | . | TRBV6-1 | CASTTYVTEAFF | TGTGCCAGCACCACATACGTCACTGAAGCTTTCTTT
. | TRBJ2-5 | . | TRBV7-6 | CASSVREFGYEETQYF | TGTGCCAGCAGCGTCAGGGAATTTGGCTACGAAGAGACCCAGTACTTC
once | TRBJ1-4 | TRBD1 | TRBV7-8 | CASSLGVTGQSNEKLFF | TGTGCCAGCAGCTTAGGGGTTACGGGACAGAGTAATGAAAAACTGTTTTTT
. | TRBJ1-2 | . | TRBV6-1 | CASRQVANYGYTF | TGTGCCAGCAGGCAAGTAGCTAACTATGGCTACACCTTC
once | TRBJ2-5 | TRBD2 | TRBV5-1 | CASSIPGGQETQYF | TGCGCCAGCAGCATCCCGGGGGGCCAAGAGACCCAGTACTTC
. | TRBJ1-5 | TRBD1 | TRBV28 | CASSLDRGEEGDQPQHF | TGTGCCAGCAGCCTAGACAGGGGGGAGGAAGGGGATCAGCCCCAGCATTTT
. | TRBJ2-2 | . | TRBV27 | CASSLPGVAANTGELFF | TGTGCCAGCAGTTTACCAGGAGTAGCGGCGAACACCGGGGAGCTGTTTTTT
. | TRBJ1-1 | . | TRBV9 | CASSVGPGMLNTEAFF | TGTGCCAGCAGCGTAGGCCCAGGTATGTTGAACACTGAAGCTTTCTTT
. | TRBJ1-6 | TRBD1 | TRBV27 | CASSFGTGTGGSPLHF | TGTGCCAGCAGTTTTGGAACCGGGACAGGCGGGTCACCCCTCCACTTT
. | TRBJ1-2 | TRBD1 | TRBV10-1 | CASSGDRSYGYTF | TGCGCCAGCAGTGGGGACAGGAGCTATGGCTACACCTTC
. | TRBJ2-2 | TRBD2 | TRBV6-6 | CASSATGGPYTGELFF | TGTGCCAGCAGTGCGACGGGAGGGCCTTACACCGGGGAGCTGTTTTTT
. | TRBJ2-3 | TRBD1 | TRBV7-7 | CASSLGTGLEDTQYF | TGTGCTAGCAGCTTGGGGACAGGGTTGGAAGATACGCAGTATTTT
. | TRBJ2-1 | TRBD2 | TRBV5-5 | CASRGLAVEQFF | TGTGCCAGCAGGGGACTAGCGGTTGAGCAGTTCTTC
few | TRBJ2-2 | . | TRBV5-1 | CASSLTPTNTGELFF | TGCGCCAGCAGCTTGACTCCGACGAACACCGGGGAGCTGTTTTTT
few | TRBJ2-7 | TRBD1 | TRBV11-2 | CASSQKAGGYEQYF | TGTGCCAGCAGCCAGAAGGCAGGGGGCTACGAGCAGTACTTC
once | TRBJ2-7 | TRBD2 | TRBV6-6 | CASSFGTSDYEQYF | TGTGCCAGCAGTTTCGGGACTAGCGACTACGAGCAGTACTTC
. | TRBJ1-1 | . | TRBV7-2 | CASSLVEAGEAFF | TGTGCCAGCAGCTTAGTCGAGGCCGGTGAAGCTTTCTTT
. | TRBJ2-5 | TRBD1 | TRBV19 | CASSPDRVWETQYF | TGTGCCAGTAGTCCCGACAGGGTCTGGGAGACCCAGTACTTC
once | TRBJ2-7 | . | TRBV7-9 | CASSLWLSTGSNEQYF | TGTGCCAGCAGCTTATGGCTGTCAACGGGGAGCAACGAGCAGTACTTC
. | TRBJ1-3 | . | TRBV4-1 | CASSQVGVGNTIYF | TGCGCCAGCAGCCAAGTTGGAGTAGGAAACACCATATATTTT
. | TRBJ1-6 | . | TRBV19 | CASSIMAGNSPLHF | TGTGCCAGTAGTATAATGGCGGGGAATTCACCCCTCCACTTT
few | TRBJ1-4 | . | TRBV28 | CASSFGKSLSEKLFF | TGTGCCAGCAGTTTTGGTAAATCGCTTAGTGAAAAACTGTTTTTT
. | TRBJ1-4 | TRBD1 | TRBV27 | CASSARRDRGYPFEKLFF | TGTGCCAGCAGTGCGCGGCGGGACAGGGGGTATCCGTTTGAAAAACTGTTTTTT
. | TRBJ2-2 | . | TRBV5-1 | CASSLGRNTGELFF | TGCGCCAGCAGCTTGGGGAGGAACACCGGGGAGCTGTTTTTT
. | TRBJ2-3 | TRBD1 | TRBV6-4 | CASKSGTGDRDTQYF | TGTGCCAGCAAATCCGGGACAGGCGACCGCGATACGCAGTATTTT
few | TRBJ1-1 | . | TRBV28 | CASSLTAAGGTEAFF | TGTGCCAGCAGTTTAACGGCGGCGGGTGGCACTGAAGCTTTCTTT
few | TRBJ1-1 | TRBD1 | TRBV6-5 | CASSPAGQVNTEAFF | TGTGCCAGCAGTCCGGCGGGACAGGTCAACACTGAAGCTTTCTTT
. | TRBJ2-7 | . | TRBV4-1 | CASSQLAAGEQYF | TGCGCCAGCAGCCAACTCGCGGCGGGCGAGCAGTACTTC
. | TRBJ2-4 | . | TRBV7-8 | CASSPRVGGIQYF | TGTGCCAGCAGCCCAAGGGTCGGGGGCATTCAGTACTTC
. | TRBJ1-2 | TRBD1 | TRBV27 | CASSSTGVVSGYGYTF | TGTGCCAGCAGTTCGACAGGGGTCGTATCGGGATATGGCTACACCTTC
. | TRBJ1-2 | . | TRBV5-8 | CASSLGRGRPSGYTF | TGTGCCAGCAGCTTGGGGCGGGGCCGGCCCAGTGGCTACACCTTC
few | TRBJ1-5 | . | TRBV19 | CASSDRFQPQHF | TGTGCCAGTAGCGACAGGTTTCAGCCCCAGCATTTT
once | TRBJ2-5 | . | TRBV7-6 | CASSLETGRETQYF | TGTGCCAGCAGCTTAGAGACGGGAAGGGAGACCCAGTACTTC
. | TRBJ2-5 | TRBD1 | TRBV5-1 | CASSFRPRDREGETQYF | TGCGCCAGCAGCTTTCGCCCCCGGGACAGGGAAGGAGAGACCCAGTACTTC
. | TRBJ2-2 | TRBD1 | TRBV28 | CASSRTGVITGELFF | TGTGCCAGCAGTCGGACAGGGGTTATCACCGGGGAGCTGTTTTTT
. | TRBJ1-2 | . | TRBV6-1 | CASSLTSGSYGYTF | TGTGCCAGCAGCTTGACGTCGGGGTCATACGGCTACACCTTC
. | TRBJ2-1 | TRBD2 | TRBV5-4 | CASSFPGLAGGTARNEQFF | TGTGCCAGCAGCTTTCCGGGACTAGCGGGAGGGACGGCCAGAAATGAGCAGTTCTTC
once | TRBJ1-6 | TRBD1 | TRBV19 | CASTTGGSPLHF | TGTGCCAGTACAACAGGGGGTTCACCCCTCCACTTT
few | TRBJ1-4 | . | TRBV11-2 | CASSIKGGHLFF | TGTGCCAGCAGCATTAAGGGGGGGCATCTGTTTTTT
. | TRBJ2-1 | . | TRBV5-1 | CASSLKGGLYNEQFF | TGCGCCAGCAGCTTGAAAGGAGGCCTTTACAATGAGCAGTTCTTC
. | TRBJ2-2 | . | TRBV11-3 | CASSSGQGGAGELFF | TGTGCCAGCAGCTCCGGACAGGGAGGGGCCGGGGAGCTGTTTTTT
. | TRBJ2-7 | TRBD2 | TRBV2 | CASSVAGGISYEQYF | TGTGCCAGCAGTGTAGCGGGAGGGATCTCCTACGAGCAGTACTTC
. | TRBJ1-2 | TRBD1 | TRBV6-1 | CASSDRQGAKLGYTF | TGTGCCAGCAGTGACCGACAGGGGGCAAAGCTAGGCTACACCTTC
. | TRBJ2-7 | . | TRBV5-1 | CASSLDPALGGEQYF | TGCGCCAGCAGCTTGGATCCGGCCCTGGGGGGAGAGCAGTACTTC
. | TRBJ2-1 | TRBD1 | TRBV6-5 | CASSQGVGRLNEQFF | TGTGCCAGCAGTCAGGGGGTAGGTCGGTTGAATGAGCAGTTCTTC
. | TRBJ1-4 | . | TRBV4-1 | CASSRLVVANEKLFF | TGCGCCAGCAGCCGCCTGGTAGTTGCTAATGAAAAACTGTTTTTT
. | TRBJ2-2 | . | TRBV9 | CASSAQLNGELFF | TGTGCCAGCAGCGCTCAACTTAACGGGGAGCTGTTTTTT
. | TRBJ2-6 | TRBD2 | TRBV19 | CASSIGTSSGANVLTF | TGTGCCAGTAGTATAGGGACTAGCTCTGGGGCCAACGTCCTGACTTTC
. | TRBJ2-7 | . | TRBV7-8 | CASSRTGYEQYF | TGTGCCAGCAGCCGAACGGGGTACGAGCAGTACTTC
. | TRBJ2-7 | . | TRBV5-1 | CASSLAGRNYEQYF | TGCGCCAGCAGCTTGGCCGGGAGAAACTACGAGCAGTACTTC